This TCR beta chain comes out of a study of blood T cell repertoires in COVID-19. V was pared by 3 bases and J by 5 bases, with 14 bases between. Per the germline V gene, CDR1 is LNHDA and CDR2 is SQIVND (reference sequence). The CDR3 extends over 15 amino acids. Only in-frame clones appear in the TCRdb table, and some are missing; sequencing was by immunoSEQ multiplex PCR. The profile shows about 130,000 clones, around four fifths of them singletons. The material sequenced was peripheral blood. The rearrangement uses TRBV19 and TRBJ1-5; the D gene is possibly TRBD1 (6 bases). The source of this sequence is a man aged 55 to 70 with acute or convalescent COVID-19. This chain's CDR3 is CASSITSRGHQPQHF. The CDR3 DNA reads TGTGCCAGTAGTATCACCTCCAGGGGACATCAGCCCCAGCATTTT.